This T cell receptor (beta chain) was sequenced during a study of response to subunit inactivated influenza vaccine. From the RT-PCR reads, TCRdb called clonotypes with MiXCR, one entry per CDR3 protein. In the table there are approximately 500,000 distinct CDR3 sequences, 10% to 15% of which are singletons. Regarding the study as a whole: There was a suggestion from the authors that each seasonal influenza vaccination recruits few new T cells.

Of note for this clonotype: Its antigen remains unknown.

The CDR3 totals 13 residues. V lost 7 bases, J lost 4 bases, and 4 bases stayed unmatched. Germline CDR1 and CDR2: WNHNN and SYGVQD (reference sequence). The chain joins TRBV10-1 to TRBJ2-1, with TRBD1 matching 7 bases. This sample comprised PBMCs from blood, obtained roughly 6 weeks after vaccination. This TCR was sampled from a man between 50 and 59 years old who received an inactivated influenza vaccine. CDR3 loop: CASTEDRYNEQFF. The DNA for the CDR3 is TGCGCCAGCACCGAGGACAGGTACAATGAGCAGTTCTTC.